The 29 T cell receptor beta chains given below trace back to one sample, sequenced in a study of T cells in localized non-small cell lung cancer. Assay used: immunoSEQ multiplex PCR; TCRdb lists only in-frame clones, some missing. Of approximately 89,000 clones listed, around 82% are singletons. The specimen comprised PBMCs, sampled before any cancer treatment. Receptors originate from a man between 40 and 69 years old with stage II squamous cell lung carcinoma.

The V and J genes are TRBV5-1 and TRBJ2-3, with no clear D. CDR1 SGHRS and CDR2 YFSETQ come from the germline V gene. V gave up 0 bases and J gave up 2 bases, with 10 bases separating them. The CDR3 is 15 residues long. The CDR3 nucleotides are TGCGCCAGCAGCTTGGAGAGCAGCCTCACAGATACGCAGTATTTT. Protein product: CASSLESSLTDTQYF.

This clone came up many times. V is TRBV4-2 and J is TRBJ1-1; D gene ambiguous. The CDR3 is made up of 12 amino acids. Germline V gene lookup returns CDR1 LGHNA and CDR2 YNFKEQ. V lost 0 bases to trimming and J lost 9 bases, with 8 bases between them. The CDR3 protein is CASSQEGTQAFF. The CDR3 DNA is TGTGCCAGCAGCCAAGAGGGCACACAAGCTTTCTTT.

This clone was counted between two and nine times. The chain couples TRBV7-8 to TRBJ1-1; 9 positions match TRBD1. This CDR3 contains 13 residues. CDR1 is SGHVS, CDR2 FQNEAQ, per germline. V lost 3 bases and J lost 4; bases outside the gene matches: 0. As DNA, the CDR3 is TGTGCCAGCAGCTTGACAGGGGGCACTGAAGCTTTCTTT. It is translated as CASSLTGGTEAFF.

The chain has TRBV6-1 and TRBJ2-3; 9 bases fit TRBD2. The CDR3 runs 14 residues. CDR1 MNHNS and CDR2 SASEGT come from the germline V gene. The V gene end was trimmed by 11 bases and the J gene end by 0 bases; junction bases not matched to a gene: 6. CDR3 nucleotide sequence: TGTGCCGGAAAGACTAGCGGCAGCACAGATACGCAGTATTTT. Protein: CAGKTSGSTDTQYF.

CDR3: CASRRLSQETQYF. The CDR3 coding sequence is TGTGCCAGCCGCAGACTCTCCCAAGAGACCCAGTACTTC. This chain connects TRBV2 to TRBJ2-5; no clear D. The CDR3 spans 13 residues. Germline V gene sequence: CDR1 SNHLY, CDR2 FYNNEI. V was cut by 8 bases and J by 1 base, with 11 bases left in between. The variable domain in full, completed from reference TRBV2 and TRBJ2-5, reads EPEVTQTPSHQVTQMGQEVILRCVPISNHLYFYWYRQILGQKVEFLVSFYNNEISEKSEIFDDQFSVERPDGSNFTLKIRSTKLEDSAMYFCASRRLSQETQYFGPGTRLLVL.

This clone showed up just a few times. The gene calls are TRBV11-2 and TRBJ1-1; TRBD1 is a possible D gene (5 bases). Trimming stripped 6 bases from V and 0 bases from J, with 8 bases between. The CDR3 loop spans 13 amino acids. From germline, CDR1 is SGHAT and CDR2 FQNNGV. The CDR3 DNA reads as TGTGCCAGCAGTGGACACATGAACACTGAAGCTTTCTTT. This encodes CASSGHMNTEAFF.

The CDR3, as DNA: TGCAGCGTTGACCGGGGAGTCCCGGGAACTGAAGCTTTCTTT. It is translated as CSVDRGVPGTEAFF. The gene calls are TRBV29-1 and TRBJ1-1; D is uncertain. Germline loops: CDR1 SQVTM, CDR2 ANQGSEA. The length of the CDR3 is 14 residues. The V and J ends lost 3 bases and 5 bases respectively, with 16 bases between them.

The chain recombines TRBV6-5 with TRBJ2-1, with 8 positions matching TRBD2. This CDR3 is built from 15 residues. Per the germline V gene, CDR1 is MNHEY and CDR2 is SVGAGI. With 6 bases clipped from V and 4 bases from J, the junction kept 8 bases outside the gene matches. CDR3 sequence: CASSTTSGAYNEQFF. The DNA of the CDR3 is TGTGCCAGCAGCACAACTAGCGGAGCGTACAATGAGCAGTTCTTC.

In this sample, this clone turned up a few times. The chain uses TRBV6-1 and TRBJ1-1; tentative D call: TRBD1 (5 bases). Germline CDR1 MNHNS, CDR2 SASEGT. This CDR3 region has 16 residues. Trimming took off 3 bases at V and 7 bases at J, with 21 bases between the two ends. CDR3 sequence (DNA): TGTGCCAGCAGTGATCTCCGGGACCCCCGAGGTGGTGAAGCTTTCTTT. This codes for CASSDLRDPRGGEAFF.

The rearrangement joins TRBV7-2 to TRBJ2-1; TRBD2 matches 7 bases. The junction had 8 bases not matched to a gene; V was cut back by 4 bases and J by 2 bases. The CDR3 has 16 residues. Germline CDR1 and CDR2: SGHTA and FQGNSA. CDR3 in amino acids: CASSSLREGPYNEQFF. The CDR3 region has the DNA TGTGCCAGCAGCTCCTTGAGGGAGGGACCCTACAATGAGCAGTTCTTC.

The sample holds a few counts of this clone. The chain uses TRBV5-6 and TRBJ1-1; D is undetermined. The CDR3 is made up of 12 amino acids. Germline V lookup: CDR1 SGHDT, CDR2 YYEEEE. Trimming cost V 0 bases and J 3 bases, with 3 bases left between them. The CDR3 sequence: CASSLVDTEAFF. The CDR3 DNA follows: TGTGCCAGCAGCTTGGTAGACACTGAAGCTTTCTTT.

The rearrangement links TRBV4-1 to TRBJ2-1; TRBD2 aligns across 15 bases. The CDR3 length is 17 residues. Germline V gives CDR1 MGHRA, CDR2 YSYEKL. The junction had 7 bases not matched to a gene; V was cut back by 2 bases and J by 8 bases. Written as DNA, the CDR3 is TGCGCCAGCAGCCAACAGGGACTAGCGGGAGGTTACCATGAGCAGTTCTTC. It is translated as CASSQQGLAGGYHEQFF.

The rearrangement uses TRBV6-6 and TRBJ2-3, with 11 bases lining up with TRBD2. J gave up 6 bases and V 10 bases, and 6 bases lay outside the gene matches. Looked up from germline, CDR1 is MNHNY and CDR2 is SVGAGI (reference sequence). CDR3 size: 13 residues. This CDR3 is CATLAGGGDTQYF. The CDR3 nucleotides are TGTGCCACCCTAGCGGGAGGAGGGGATACGCAGTATTTT.

The chain has TRBV2 and TRBJ1-6; D might be TRBD1 (5 bases). Germline V gene lookup returns CDR1 SNHLY and CDR2 FYNNEI. The V end lost 6 bases, the J end lost 7 bases, and 13 bases lay between the germline ends. The CDR3 extends over 14 amino acids. CDR3 region: CASSPAGRNSPLHF. In DNA form, the CDR3 reads TGTGCCAGCAGCCCAGCAGGGCGGAATTCACCCCTCCACTTT.

The chain recombines TRBV10-3 with TRBJ2-3; 8 nucleotides match TRBD2. The V segment lost 0 bases and the J segment 3 bases; nucleotides outside the gene matches: 5. The CDR3 is 16 amino acids. Germline V gives CDR1 ENHRY, CDR2 SYGVKD. The CDR3, as DNA: TGTGCCATCAGTGAGTCGGAGGAGCGGGGGACAGATACGCAGTATTTT. It translates to CAISESEERGTDTQYF.

The rearrangement links TRBV28 to TRBJ2-1; 16 bases match TRBD2. Germline-derived CDR1 and CDR2 are MDHEN and SYDVKM. The CDR3 has 20 residues. The junction had 14 bases not matched to a gene; V was cut back by 6 bases and J by 3 bases. CDR3 loop: CASSIPGLAGGPGGYNEQFF. The DNA for the CDR3 is TGTGCCAGCAGCATCCCGGGACTAGCGGGGGGGCCAGGGGGCTACAATGAGCAGTTCTTC. Looking up the rest from reference TRBV28 and TRBJ2-1 gives the full variable domain: DVKVTQSSRYLVKRTGEKVFLECVQDMDHENMFWYRQDPGLGLRLIYFSYDVKMKEKGDIPEGYSVSREKKERFSLILESASTNQTSMYLCASSIPGLAGGPGGYNEQFFGPGTRLTVL.

The chain recombines TRBV6-6 with TRBJ2-3; D not certain. Germline assignment: CDR1 MNHNY and CDR2 SVGAGI (reference sequence). V dropped 6 bases and J dropped 2 bases, with 3 bases sitting between them. The CDR3 is made up of 11 amino acids. In DNA, the CDR3 is TGTGCCAGCAGCCTCACAGATACGCAGTATTTT. The encoded protein is CASSLTDTQYF.

The chain employs TRBV25-1 and TRBJ2-3, with TRBD1 as a possible D gene (7 bases). The CDR3 is 16 amino acids. V gave up 5 bases and J gave up 5 bases, with 20 bases separating them. The germline CDR1 and CDR2 sequences are MGHDK and SYGVNS. The CDR3 coding sequence is TGTGCCAGCAGTAAAAATACAGGGGACTTCAGAGATACGCAGTATTTT. It translates to CASSKNTGDFRDTQYF.

The rearrangement joins TRBV2 to TRBJ2-7, with 8 bases matching TRBD2. CDR3 length: 14 amino acids. V trimming: 8 bases; J trimming: 0 bases; junction bases outside the gene matches: 6. The germline gives CDR1 SNHLY, CDR2 FYNNEI. The CDR3 region is CASLHSGSSYEQYF. Written as DNA, the CDR3 is TGTGCCAGCCTACACAGCGGGAGCTCCTACGAGCAGTACTTC.

The chain employs TRBV5-1 and TRBJ2-3; D may be TRBD1 or TRBD2 (5 bases each). From germline, CDR1 is SGHRS and CDR2 YFSETQ. This CDR3 has 15 residues. Trimming took 3 bases from V and 3 from J, leaving 14 bases between them. CDR3 coding DNA: TGCGCCAGCAGCTCCCTGGGGGAAGGTACAGATACGCAGTATTTT. It translates to CASSSLGEGTDTQYF.

V and J are TRBV14 and TRBJ2-4; 7 bases align to TRBD2. With V trimmed by 0 bases and J by 9 bases, 2 bases remained unmatched. This CDR3 has 13 residues. Per germline, CDR1 SGHDN and CDR2 FVKESK. The DNA for the CDR3 is TGTGCCAGCAGCCAAGACGGGAGGAGCATTCAGTACTTC. It specifies CASSQDGRSIQYF.

This chain joins TRBV7-6 and TRBJ2-1; D is uncertain. CDR1 and CDR2 from the germline V gene are SGHVS and FNYEAQ. Trimming took off 2 bases at V and 4 bases at J, with 6 bases between the two ends. The CDR3 totals 13 residues. As DNA, the CDR3 is TGTGCCAGCAGCTTAAACGGATACAATGAGCAGTTCTTC. The encoded protein is CASSLNGYNEQFF.

The genes are TRBV5-1 and TRBJ2-1; 9 nucleotides line up with TRBD1. The CDR3 runs 16 residues. Germline CDR1 SGHRS, CDR2 YFSETQ. Trimming removed 2 bases from V and 6 bases from J; junction bases left unmatched: 9. The CDR3 reads CASSLGDRAKSNEQFF. CDR3 coding DNA: TGCGCCAGCAGCTTAGGGGACAGGGCAAAGAGCAATGAGCAGTTCTTC.

This chain connects TRBV4-3 to TRBJ2-2; D is unresolved. Germline CDR1 and CDR2: LGHNA and YSLEER. The CDR3 has 12 residues. Trimming removed 2 bases from V and 5 bases from J, with 3 bases in between. The CDR3 here is CASSQRTGELFF. CDR3 sequence (DNA): TGCGCCAGCAGCCAAAGAACCGGGGAGCTGTTTTTT.

This clone has more than one count but fewer than ten. The V call is TRBV7-6, the J call TRBJ1-4; 10 nucleotides align to TRBD1. J lost 6 bases, V lost 4 bases, and 2 bases had no gene match. CDR3 size: 14 residues. Germline V CDR1 and CDR2: SGHVS, FNYEAQ. The CDR3 DNA reads as TGTGCCAGCAGCTCCGACAGGGGGCATGAAAAACTGTTTTTT. Amino acid sequence: CASSSDRGHEKLFF.

The chain carries TRBV9 and TRBJ1-3; TRBD1 might be the D (6 bases). The CDR3 consists of 16 residues. Germline loops: CDR1 SGDLS, CDR2 YYNGEE. The V end was cut by 3 bases, the J end by 0 bases, with 13 bases between. CDR3: CASSAYRASSGNTIYF. CDR3 coding DNA: TGTGCCAGCAGCGCATACAGGGCGAGCTCTGGAAACACCATATATTTT.

This clone has just a few counts. CDR3 sequence: CASSPQNYGYTF. The CDR3 DNA sequence: TGTGCCAGCAGCCCACAGAACTATGGCTACACCTTC. The rearrangement uses TRBV14 and TRBJ1-2; D not certain. Germline CDR1 reads SGHDN; CDR2 reads FVKESK. V lost 4 bases and J 2 bases, leaving 5 bases between the germline ends. This CDR3 region has 12 residues.

In its sample, this clone was seen a few times. This chain links TRBV28 with TRBJ2-7; 12 bases line up with TRBD2. The CDR3 contains 13 residues. CDR1 MDHEN and CDR2 SYDVKM come from the germline V gene. After removal of 6 bases from V and 12 bases from J, the junction contained 9 bases not matched to a gene. In DNA form, the CDR3 reads TGTGCCAGCAGGCCACCGACTAGCGGGGGCCTGTACTTC. Translated, it gives CASRPPTSGGLYF.

The V and J genes are TRBV6-5 and TRBJ2-5; 12 bases align to TRBD2. This CDR3 has 16 residues. CDR1 is MNHEY, CDR2 SVGAGI, per germline. The J segment lost 6 bases and the V segment lost 4 bases, leaving 9 bases of the junction unmatched. The DNA for the CDR3 is TGTGCCAGCAGTTGGCCTATGACTAGCGGGAGTAAGACCCAGTACTTC. Encoded protein: CASSWPMTSGSKTQYF.